This TCR beta chain was obtained from a study of T cells expressing NK-cell markers. Germline V lookup: CDR1 DFQATT, CDR2 SNEGSKA (reference sequence). This CDR3 is built from 16 residues. TCRdb re-called the 5' RACE reads; one entry per CDR3 protein, DNA not given. The listing records about 260,000 distinct CDR3 sequences. The J gene is TRBJ2-3, the V gene TRBV20-1; lacking DNA, the TRBD2 call made by TCRdb goes unchecked. The receptor was derived from a woman aged 18-69 years in good health. Sequenced material: blood T cells: a sorted CD56 or NKG2C T cell subset, CD4+ or CD8+ T cells, or bulk PBMC T cells (not recorded which). This chain's CDR3 is CSAMELTSVLRGAQYF.